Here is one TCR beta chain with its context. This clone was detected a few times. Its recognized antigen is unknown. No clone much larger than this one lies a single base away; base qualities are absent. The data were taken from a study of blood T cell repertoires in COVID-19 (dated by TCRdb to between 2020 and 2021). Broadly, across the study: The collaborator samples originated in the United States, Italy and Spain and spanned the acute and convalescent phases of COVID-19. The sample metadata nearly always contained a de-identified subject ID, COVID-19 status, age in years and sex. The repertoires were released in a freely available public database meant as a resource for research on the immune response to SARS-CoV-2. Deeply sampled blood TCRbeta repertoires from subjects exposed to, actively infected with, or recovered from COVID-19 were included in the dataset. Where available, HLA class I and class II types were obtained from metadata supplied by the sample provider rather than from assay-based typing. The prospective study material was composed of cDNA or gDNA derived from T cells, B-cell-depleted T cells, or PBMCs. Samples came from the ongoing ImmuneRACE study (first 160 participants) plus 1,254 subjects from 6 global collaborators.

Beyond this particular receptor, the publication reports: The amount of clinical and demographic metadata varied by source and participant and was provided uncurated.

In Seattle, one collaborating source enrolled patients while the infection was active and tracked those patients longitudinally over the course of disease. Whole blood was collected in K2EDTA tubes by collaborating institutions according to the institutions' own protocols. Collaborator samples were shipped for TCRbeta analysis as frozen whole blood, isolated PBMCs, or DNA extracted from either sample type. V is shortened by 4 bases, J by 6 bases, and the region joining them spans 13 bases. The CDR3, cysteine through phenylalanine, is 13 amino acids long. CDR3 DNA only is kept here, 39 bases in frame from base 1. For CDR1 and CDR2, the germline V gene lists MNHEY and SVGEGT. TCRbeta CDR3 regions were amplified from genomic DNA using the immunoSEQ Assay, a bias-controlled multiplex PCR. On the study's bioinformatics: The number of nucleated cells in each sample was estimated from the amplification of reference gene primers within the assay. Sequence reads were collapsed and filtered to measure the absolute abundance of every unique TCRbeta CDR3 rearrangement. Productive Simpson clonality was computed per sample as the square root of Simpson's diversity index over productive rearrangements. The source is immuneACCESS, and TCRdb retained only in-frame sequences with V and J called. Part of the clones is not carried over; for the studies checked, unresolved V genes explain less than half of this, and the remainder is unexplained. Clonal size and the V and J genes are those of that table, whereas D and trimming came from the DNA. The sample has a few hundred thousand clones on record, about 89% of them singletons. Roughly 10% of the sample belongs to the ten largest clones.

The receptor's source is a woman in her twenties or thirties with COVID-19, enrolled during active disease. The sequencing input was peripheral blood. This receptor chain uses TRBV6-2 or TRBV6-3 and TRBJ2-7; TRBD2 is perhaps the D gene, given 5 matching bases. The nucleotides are TGTGCCAGCAGTTCCTTCGGACTCGGCGAGCAGTACTTC. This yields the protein CASSSFGLGEQYF.